This is a list of T cell receptor beta chains from one sample in a study of T cell repertoires in cytomegalovirus infection. Their antigens remain unidentified. TCRdb used MiXCR to reprocess the reads, holding one entry per CDR3 protein. The top ten hold 75% to 95% of the sample, which has about 37,000 distinct CDR3 sequences, about 48% seen once. Sequenced material: CD8+ T cells from cultured PBMCs, taken from culture after CMV antigen stimulation. These receptors were obtained from a human donor in good health (CMV status not recorded). Some clones in this sample may be carry-over from other donors' samples. The CDR3 runs from the conserved cysteine through the conserved F or W. The order of the fields is V gene, clone size, J gene, D gene, CDR3 protein, CDR3 DNA. D genes are given only for firm matches. Clone size is shown for a subset of rows, as once, few, many or a class of expanded clone.

TRBV7-8,.,TRBJ1-2,TRBD1,CASSSGQDEGIRYGYTF,TGTGCCAGCAGCTCCGGACAGGACGAAGGGATAAGATATGGCTACACCTTC
TRBV7-6,.,TRBJ2-3,TRBD1,CASSYGQGETDTQYF,TGTGCCAGCAGCTACGGACAGGGTGAAACAGATACGCAGTATTTT
TRBV12-3/TRBV12-4,.,TRBJ1-2,.,CASSPYMDRVSTRYTF,TGTGCCAGCAGCCCATACATGGACAGAGTTTCTACGCGCTACACCTTC
TRBV7-2,.,TRBJ1-6,TRBD1,CASSLRQGASSYNSPLHF,TGTGCCAGCAGCTTACGACAGGGGGCGAGCTCCTATAATTCACCCCTCCACTTT
TRBV6-5,.,TRBJ2-3,TRBD2,CASSNGASGNSDTQYF,TGTGCCAGCTCAAACGGGGCTAGCGGGAATTCAGATACGCAGTATTTT
TRBV7-8,.,TRBJ1-1,.,CASSLGKGAEAFF,TGTGCCAGCAGCTTAGGGAAGGGGGCTGAAGCTTTCTTT
TRBV7-6,.,TRBJ1-2,.,CASSYGGGSNYGYTF,TGTGCCAGCAGCTACGGGGGAGGGAGTAACTATGGCTACACCTTC
TRBV2,.,TRBJ2-1,.,CARETVNEQFF,TGTGCCAGAGAAACAGTCAATGAGCAGTTCTTC
TRBV7-9,.,TRBJ1-4,.,CASSLPGAYEKLFF,TGTGCCAGCAGCTTGCCAGGGGCTTATGAAAAACTGTTTTTT
TRBV12-3/TRBV12-4,.,TRBJ2-1,.,CASSSTTGYNEQFF,TGTGCCAGCAGTTCGACGACAGGATACAATGAGCAGTTCTTC
TRBV7-3,.,TRBJ2-3,TRBD1,CASRPSGTGSTDTQYF,TGTGCCAGCAGGCCGTCCGGGACAGGGAGCACAGATACGCAGTATTTT
TRBV28,.,TRBJ1-4,.,CASSLPGTTNEKLFF,TGTGCCAGCAGTTTGCCAGGGACAACTAATGAAAAACTGTTTTTT
TRBV6-1,.,TRBJ2-6,.,CASRHSSGANVLTF,TGTGCCAGCAGGCATAGCTCTGGGGCCAACGTCCTGACTTTC
TRBV7-3,few,TRBJ2-7,TRBD1,CASSLWTGSSYEQYF,TGTGCCAGCAGCTTATGGACAGGGAGCTCCTACGAGCAGTACTTC
TRBV2,.,TRBJ1-5,.,CASKKGRGGLSNQPQHF,TGTGCCAGCAAAAAGGGCAGGGGCGGATTGAGCAATCAGCCCCAGCATTTT
TRBV19,.,TRBJ1-1,.,CASSIWGTEAFF,TGTGCCAGTAGTATTTGGGGAACTGAAGCTTTCTTT
TRBV20-1,.,TRBJ2-1,TRBD2,CSARDHSGRESSYNEQFF,TGCAGTGCTAGAGATCACAGCGGGAGAGAAAGTTCCTACAATGAGCAGTTCTTC